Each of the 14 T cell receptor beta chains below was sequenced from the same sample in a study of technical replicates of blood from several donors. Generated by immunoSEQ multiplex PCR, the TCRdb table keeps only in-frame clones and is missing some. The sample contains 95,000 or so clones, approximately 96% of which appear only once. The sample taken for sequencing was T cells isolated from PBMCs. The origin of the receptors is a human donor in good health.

CDR3 in amino acids: CASSLYRDSQETQYF. CDR3 nucleotide sequence: TGTGCCAGCAGCTTATACCGGGACAGCCAAGAGACCCAGTACTTC. V is TRBV13 and J is TRBJ2-5, with 7 bases that match TRBD1. The trim removed 2 bases at V and 1 base at J, leaving 4 bases unmatched. Germline CDR1 PRHDT, CDR2 FYEKMQ (reference sequence). The CDR3 has 15 residues.

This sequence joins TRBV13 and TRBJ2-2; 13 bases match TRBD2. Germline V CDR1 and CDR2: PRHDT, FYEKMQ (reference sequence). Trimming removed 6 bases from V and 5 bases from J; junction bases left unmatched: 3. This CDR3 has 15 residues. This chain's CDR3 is CASRGLAGRTGELFF. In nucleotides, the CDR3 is TGTGCCAGCAGGGGACTAGCGGGGCGAACCGGGGAGCTGTTTTTT.

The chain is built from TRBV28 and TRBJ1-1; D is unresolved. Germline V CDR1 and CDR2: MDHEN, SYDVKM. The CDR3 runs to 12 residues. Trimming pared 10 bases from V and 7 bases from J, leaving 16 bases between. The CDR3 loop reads CATWSHGNEAFF. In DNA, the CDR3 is TGTGCCACCTGGAGTCATGGCAATGAAGCTTTCTTT.

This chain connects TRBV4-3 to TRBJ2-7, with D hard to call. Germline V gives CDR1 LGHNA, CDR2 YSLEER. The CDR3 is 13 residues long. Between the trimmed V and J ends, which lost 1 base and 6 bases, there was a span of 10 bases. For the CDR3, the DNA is TGCGCCAGCAGCCAAGTATATCGCGGCGAGCAGTACTTC. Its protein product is CASSQVYRGEQYF.

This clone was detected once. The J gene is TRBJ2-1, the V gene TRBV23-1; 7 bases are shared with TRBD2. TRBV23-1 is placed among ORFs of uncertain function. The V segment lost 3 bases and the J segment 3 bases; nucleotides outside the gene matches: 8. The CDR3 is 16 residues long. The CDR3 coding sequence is TGCGCCAGCAGTCACATGACGAAGCGGGACTACAATGAGCAGTTCTTC. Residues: CASSHMTKRDYNEQFF.

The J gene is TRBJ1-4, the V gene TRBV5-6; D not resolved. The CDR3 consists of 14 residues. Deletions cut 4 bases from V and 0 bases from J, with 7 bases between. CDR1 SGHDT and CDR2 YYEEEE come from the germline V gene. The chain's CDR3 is CASSLFPTNEKLFF. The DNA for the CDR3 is TGTGCCAGCAGCCTTTTTCCAACTAATGAAAAACTGTTTTTT.

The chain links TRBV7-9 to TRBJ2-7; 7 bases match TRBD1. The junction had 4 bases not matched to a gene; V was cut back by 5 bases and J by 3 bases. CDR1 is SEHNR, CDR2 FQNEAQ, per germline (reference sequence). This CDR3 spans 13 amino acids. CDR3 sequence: CASSLRDSYEQYF. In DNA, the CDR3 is TGTGCCAGCAGCCTCCGGGACAGCTACGAGCAGTACTTC.

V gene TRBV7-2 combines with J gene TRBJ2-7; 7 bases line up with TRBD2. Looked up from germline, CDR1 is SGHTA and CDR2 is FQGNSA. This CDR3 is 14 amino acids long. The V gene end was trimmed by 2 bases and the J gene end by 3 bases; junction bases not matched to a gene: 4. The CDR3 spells CASSLSGGSYEQYF. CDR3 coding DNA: TGTGCCAGCAGCTTAAGTGGCGGGAGCTACGAGCAGTACTTC.

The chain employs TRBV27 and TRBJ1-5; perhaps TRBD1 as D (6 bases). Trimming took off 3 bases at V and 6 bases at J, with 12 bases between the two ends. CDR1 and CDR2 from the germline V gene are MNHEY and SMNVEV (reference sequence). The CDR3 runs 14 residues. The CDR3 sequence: CASSFSQGGQPQHF. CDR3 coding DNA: TGTGCCAGCAGTTTTTCACAGGGTGGTCAGCCCCAGCATTTT.

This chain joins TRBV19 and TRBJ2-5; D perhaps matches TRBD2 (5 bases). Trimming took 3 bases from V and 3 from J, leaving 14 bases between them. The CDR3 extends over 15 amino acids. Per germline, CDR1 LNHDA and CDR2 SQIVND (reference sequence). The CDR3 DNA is TGTGCCAGTAGTATCGTAGCGACACTGAAAGAGACCCAGTACTTC. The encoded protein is CASSIVATLKETQYF.

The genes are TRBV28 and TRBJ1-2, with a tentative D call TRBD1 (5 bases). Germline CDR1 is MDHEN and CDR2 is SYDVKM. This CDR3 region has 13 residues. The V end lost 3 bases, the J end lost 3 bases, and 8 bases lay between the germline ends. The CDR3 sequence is CASSFDRHYGYTF. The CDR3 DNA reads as TGTGCCAGCAGTTTCGACAGACACTATGGCTACACCTTC.

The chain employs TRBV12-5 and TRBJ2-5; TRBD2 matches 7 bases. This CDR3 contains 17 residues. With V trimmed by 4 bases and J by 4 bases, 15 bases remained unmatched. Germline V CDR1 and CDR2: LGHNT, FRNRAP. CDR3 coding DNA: TGTGCTAGTGGTTCCCCGTCGGGGGGACGTAAGGGAGAGACCCAGTACTTC. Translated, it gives CASGSPSGGRKGETQYF.

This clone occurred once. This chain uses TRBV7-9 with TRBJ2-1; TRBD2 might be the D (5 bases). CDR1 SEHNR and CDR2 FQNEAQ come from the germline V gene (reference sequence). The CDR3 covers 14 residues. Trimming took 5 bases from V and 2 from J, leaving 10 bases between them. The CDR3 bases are TGTGCCAGCAGCGAACCCGGGACCTACAATGAGCAGTTCTTC. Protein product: CASSEPGTYNEQFF.

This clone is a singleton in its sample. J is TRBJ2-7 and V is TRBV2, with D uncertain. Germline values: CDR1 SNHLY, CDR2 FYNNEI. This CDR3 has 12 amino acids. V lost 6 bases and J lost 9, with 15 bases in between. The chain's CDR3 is CASSPLPPGQYF. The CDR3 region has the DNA TGTGCCAGCAGCCCCTTACCTCCCGGGCAGTACTTC.